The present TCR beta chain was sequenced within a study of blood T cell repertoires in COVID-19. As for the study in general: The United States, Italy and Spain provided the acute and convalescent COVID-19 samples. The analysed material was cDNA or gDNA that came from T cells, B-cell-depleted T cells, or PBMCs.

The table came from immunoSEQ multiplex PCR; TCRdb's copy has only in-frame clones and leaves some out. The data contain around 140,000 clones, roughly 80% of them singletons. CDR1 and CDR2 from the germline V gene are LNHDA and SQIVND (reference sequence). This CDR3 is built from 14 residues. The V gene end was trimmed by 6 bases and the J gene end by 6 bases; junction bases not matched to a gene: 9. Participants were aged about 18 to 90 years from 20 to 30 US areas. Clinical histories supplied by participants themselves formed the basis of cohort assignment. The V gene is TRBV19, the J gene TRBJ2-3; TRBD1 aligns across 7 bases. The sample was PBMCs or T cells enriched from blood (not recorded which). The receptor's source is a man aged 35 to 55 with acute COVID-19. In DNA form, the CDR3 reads TGTGCCAGTAGGGGACAGCACCCTGGGGATACGCAGTATTTT. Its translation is CASRGQHPGDTQYF.